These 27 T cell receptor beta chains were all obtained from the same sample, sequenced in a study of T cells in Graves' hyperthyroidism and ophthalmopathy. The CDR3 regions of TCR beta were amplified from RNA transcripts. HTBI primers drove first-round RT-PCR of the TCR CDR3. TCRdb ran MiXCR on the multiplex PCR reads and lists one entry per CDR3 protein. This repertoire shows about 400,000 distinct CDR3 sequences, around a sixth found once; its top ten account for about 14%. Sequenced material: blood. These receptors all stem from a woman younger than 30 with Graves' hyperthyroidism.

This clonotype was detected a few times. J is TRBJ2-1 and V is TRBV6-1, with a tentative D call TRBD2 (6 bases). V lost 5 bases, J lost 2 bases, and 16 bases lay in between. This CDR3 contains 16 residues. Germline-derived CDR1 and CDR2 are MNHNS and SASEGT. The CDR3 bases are TGTGCCAGCAGTTCCCCCCGACTAGGGCCCTACAATGAGCAGTTCTTC. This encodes CASSSPRLGPYNEQFF.

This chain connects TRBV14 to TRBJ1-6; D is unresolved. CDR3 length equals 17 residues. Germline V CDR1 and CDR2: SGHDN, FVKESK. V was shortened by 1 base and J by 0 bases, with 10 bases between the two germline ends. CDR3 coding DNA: TGTGCCAGCAGCCAAGCTTCGGAGAGCTCCTATAATTCACCCCTCCACTTT. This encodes CASSQASESSYNSPLHF.

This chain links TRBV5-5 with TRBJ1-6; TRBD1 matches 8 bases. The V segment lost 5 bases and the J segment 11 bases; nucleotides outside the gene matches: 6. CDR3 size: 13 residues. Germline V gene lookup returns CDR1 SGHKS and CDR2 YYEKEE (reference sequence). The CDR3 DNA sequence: TGTGCCAGCAGGGGGACAGGCGAGCCACCCCTCCACTTT. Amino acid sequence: CASRGTGEPPLHF.

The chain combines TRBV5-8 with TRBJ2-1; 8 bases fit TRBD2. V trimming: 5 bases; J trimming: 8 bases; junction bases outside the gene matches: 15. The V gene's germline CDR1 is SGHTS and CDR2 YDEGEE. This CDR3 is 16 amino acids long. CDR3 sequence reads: CASSFITGRAFYEQFF. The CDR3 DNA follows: TGTGCCAGCAGTTTCATTACCGGGAGGGCCTTCTATGAGCAGTTCTTC.

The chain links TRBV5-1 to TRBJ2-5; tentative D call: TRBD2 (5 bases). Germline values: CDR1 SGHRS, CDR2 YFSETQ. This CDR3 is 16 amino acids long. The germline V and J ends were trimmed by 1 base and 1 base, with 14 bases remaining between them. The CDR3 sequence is CASSLRGRRSQETQYF. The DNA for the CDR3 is TGCGCCAGCAGCTTGCGAGGCAGGAGGTCCCAAGAGACCCAGTACTTC.

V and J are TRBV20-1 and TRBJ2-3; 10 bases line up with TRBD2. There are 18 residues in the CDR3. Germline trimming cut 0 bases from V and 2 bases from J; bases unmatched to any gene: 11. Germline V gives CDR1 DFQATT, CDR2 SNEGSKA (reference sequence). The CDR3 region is CSARDLVLAGVSTDTQYF. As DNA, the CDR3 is TGCAGTGCTAGAGATTTAGTTCTAGCGGGAGTATCCACAGATACGCAGTATTTT.

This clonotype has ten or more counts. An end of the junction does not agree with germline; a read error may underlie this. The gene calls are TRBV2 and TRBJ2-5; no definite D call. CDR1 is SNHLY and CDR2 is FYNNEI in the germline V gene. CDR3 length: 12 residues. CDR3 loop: CASSEEIARPDF. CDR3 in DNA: TGTGCCAGCAGTGAAGAAATAGCACGCCCAGACTTC.

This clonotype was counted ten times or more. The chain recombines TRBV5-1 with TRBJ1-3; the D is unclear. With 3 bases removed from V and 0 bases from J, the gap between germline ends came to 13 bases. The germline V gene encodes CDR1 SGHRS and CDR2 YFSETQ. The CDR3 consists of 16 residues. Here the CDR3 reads CASSSEARSSGNTIYF. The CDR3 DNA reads TGCGCCAGCAGCTCGGAGGCCAGGAGCTCTGGAAACACCATATATTTT.

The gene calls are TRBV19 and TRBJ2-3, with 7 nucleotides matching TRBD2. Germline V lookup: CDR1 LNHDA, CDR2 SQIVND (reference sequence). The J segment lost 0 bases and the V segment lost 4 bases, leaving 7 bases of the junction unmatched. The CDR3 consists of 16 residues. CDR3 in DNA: TGTGCCAGTAGTAATACCGGGACTATCAGCACAGATACGCAGTATTTT. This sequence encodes CASSNTGTISTDTQYF.

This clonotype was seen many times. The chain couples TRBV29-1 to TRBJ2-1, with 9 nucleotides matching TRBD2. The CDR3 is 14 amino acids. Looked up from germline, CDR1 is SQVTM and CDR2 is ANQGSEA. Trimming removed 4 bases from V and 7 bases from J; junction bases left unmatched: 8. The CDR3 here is CSVAGASGNNEQFF. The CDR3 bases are TGCAGCGTTGCGGGGGCTAGCGGGAATAATGAGCAGTTCTTC.

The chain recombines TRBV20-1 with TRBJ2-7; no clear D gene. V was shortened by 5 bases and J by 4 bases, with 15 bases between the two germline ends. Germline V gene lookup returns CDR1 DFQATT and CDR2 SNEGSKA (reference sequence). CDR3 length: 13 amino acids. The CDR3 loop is CSAQLRPLYEQYF. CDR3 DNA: TGCAGTGCTCAACTGAGGCCCCTGTACGAGCAGTACTTC.

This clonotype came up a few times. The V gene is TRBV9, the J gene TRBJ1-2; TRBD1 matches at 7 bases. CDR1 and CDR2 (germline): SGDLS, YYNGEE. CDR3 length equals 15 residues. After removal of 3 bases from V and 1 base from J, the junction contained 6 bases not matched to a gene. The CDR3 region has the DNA TGTGCCAGCAGCGCCCTGACAGGGCGTAACTATGGCTACACCTTC. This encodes CASSALTGRNYGYTF.

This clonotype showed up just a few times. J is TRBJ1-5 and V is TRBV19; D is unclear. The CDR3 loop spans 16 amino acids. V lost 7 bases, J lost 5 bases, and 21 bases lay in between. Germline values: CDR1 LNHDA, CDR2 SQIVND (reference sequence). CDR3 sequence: CASTEVLGSAYQPQHF. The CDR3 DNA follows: TGTGCCAGTACCGAGGTGTTGGGGTCAGCCTATCAGCCCCAGCATTTT.

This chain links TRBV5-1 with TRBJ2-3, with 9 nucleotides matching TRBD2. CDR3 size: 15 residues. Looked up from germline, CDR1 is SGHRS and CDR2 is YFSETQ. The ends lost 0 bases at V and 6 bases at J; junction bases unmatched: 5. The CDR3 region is CASSLVAGVRDTQYF. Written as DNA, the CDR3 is TGCGCCAGCAGCTTGGTAGCGGGAGTTAGGGATACGCAGTATTTT.

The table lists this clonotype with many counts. The CDR3 spells CASSLSNLGGYTF. DNA for the CDR3: TGTGCCAGCAGCTTATCAAACCTCGGTGGCTACACCTTC. V is TRBV13 and J is TRBJ1-2; no firm D call. Trimming shortened V by 2 bases and J by 7 bases, and 11 bases separated the two germline ends. The CDR3 runs 13 residues. Germline lookup yields CDR1 PRHDT and CDR2 FYEKMQ (reference sequence).

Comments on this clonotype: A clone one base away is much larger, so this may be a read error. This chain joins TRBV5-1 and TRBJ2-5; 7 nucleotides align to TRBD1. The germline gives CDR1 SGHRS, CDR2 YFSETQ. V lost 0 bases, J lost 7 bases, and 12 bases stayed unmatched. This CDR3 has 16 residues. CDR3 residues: CASSLGDLPPGGTQYF. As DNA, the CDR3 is TGCGCCAGCAGCTTGGGCGACTTACCTCCAGGGGGGACCCAGTACTTC.

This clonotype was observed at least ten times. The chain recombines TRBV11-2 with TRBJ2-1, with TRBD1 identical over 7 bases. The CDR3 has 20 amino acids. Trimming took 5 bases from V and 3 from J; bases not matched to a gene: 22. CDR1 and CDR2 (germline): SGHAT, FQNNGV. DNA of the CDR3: TGTGCCAGCAGCCCCCGACAGGGCCATTGGGGCTATACCCACTACAATGAGCAGTTCTTC. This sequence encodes CASSPRQGHWGYTHYNEQFF.

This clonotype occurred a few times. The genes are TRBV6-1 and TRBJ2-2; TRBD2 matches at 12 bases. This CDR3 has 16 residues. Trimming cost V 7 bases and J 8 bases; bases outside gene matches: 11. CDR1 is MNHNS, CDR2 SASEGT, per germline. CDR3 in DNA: TGTGCCAGCAAACCGACTAGCGGGGGTCTTCTTGGGGAGCTGTTTTTT. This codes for CASKPTSGGLLGELFF.

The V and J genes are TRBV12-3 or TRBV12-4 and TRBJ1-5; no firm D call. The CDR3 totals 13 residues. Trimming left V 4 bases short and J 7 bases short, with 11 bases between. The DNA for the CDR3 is TGTGCCAGCAGTTCCGGGTCGCGGCAGCCCCAGCATTTT. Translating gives CASSSGSRQPQHF.

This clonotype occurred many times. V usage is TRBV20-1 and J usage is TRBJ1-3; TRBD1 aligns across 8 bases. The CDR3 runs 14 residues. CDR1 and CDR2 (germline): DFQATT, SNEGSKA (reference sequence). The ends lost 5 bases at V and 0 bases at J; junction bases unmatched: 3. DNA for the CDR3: TGCAGTGCTGGGGACAGGAACTCTGGAAACACCATATATTTT. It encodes CSAGDRNSGNTIYF.

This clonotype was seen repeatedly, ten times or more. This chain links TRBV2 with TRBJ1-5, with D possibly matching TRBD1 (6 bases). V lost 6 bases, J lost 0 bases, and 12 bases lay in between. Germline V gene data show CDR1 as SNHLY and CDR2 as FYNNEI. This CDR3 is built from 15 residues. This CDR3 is CASSLHRVSNQPQHF. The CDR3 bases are TGTGCCAGCAGCCTTCACAGGGTTAGCAATCAGCCCCAGCATTTT.

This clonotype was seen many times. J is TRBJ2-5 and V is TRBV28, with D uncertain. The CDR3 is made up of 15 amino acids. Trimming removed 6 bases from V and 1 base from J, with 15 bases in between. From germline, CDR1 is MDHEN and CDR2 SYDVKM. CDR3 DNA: TGTGCCAGCAGCCTGACACCCGCCTTCCAAGAGACCCAGTACTTC. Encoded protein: CASSLTPAFQETQYF. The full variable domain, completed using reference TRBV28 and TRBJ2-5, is DVKVTQSSRYLVKRTGEKVFLECVQDMDHENMFWYRQDPGLGLRLIYFSYDVKMKEKGDIPEGYSVSREKKERFSLILESASTNQTSMYLCASSLTPAFQETQYFGPGTRLLVL.

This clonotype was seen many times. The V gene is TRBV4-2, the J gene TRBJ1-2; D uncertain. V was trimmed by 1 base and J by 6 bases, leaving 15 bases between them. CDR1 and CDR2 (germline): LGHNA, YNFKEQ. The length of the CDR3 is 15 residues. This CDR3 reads CASSQATGLLNGYTF. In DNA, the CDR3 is TGTGCCAGCAGCCAAGCAACGGGCCTTCTGAATGGCTACACCTTC.

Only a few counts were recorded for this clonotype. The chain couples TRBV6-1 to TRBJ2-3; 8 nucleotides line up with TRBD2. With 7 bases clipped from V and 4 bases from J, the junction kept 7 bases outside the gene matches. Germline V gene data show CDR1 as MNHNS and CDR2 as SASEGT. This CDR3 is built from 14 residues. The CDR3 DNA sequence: TGTGCCAGCACCTACGGGGGGGCGGCAGATACGCAGTATTTT. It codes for CASTYGGAADTQYF.

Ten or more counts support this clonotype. In nucleotides, the CDR3 is TGCGCCAGCAGCACTCCGCGGGGCGAGCAGTACTTC. This codes for CASSTPRGEQYF. This chain uses TRBV5-1 with TRBJ2-7; D may be TRBD2 (6 bases). Trimming cost V 4 bases and J 6 bases, with 11 bases left between them. The CDR3 covers 12 residues. Germline assignment: CDR1 SGHRS and CDR2 YFSETQ.

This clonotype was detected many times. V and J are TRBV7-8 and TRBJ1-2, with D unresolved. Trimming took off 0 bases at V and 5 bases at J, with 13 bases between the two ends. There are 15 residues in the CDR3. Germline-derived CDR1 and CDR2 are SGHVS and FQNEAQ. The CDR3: CASSLARVPKYGYTF. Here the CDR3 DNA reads TGTGCCAGCAGCTTAGCGCGGGTCCCAAAATATGGCTACACCTTC.

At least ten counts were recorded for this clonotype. CDR3 sequence (DNA): TGCAGTGCTAGGGATTACCGGGACATTGGGCAGGATGAGCAGTTCTTC. Amino acids: CSARDYRDIGQDEQFF. The chain links TRBV20-1 to TRBJ2-1; weak D call: TRBD1 (6 bases). Germline values: CDR1 DFQATT, CDR2 SNEGSKA (reference sequence). V shed 3 bases and J shed 8 bases, with 23 bases lying between them. The length of the CDR3 is 16 residues.